This is a list of T cell receptor beta chains from one sample in a study of blood T cell repertoires in COVID-19. Libraries were prepared by immunoSEQ multiplex PCR; TCRdb keeps only in-frame clonotypes and omits some of them. Of about 100,000 clones listed, around 88% are singletons. Sequenced input: peripheral blood. The receptors shown here come from a human donor in a cohort sampled during active COVID-19. Each CDR3 is given with its conserved first and last residue. D genes are given only for firm matches. Clone size is given for some rows only: seen once, a few or many times, or a class if the clone is expanded.

size | D | J | V | DNA | CDR3
NA | TRBD2 | TRBJ2-3 | TRBV10-3 | TGTGCCATCAGTGGGGGACTAGCGGGAAGCACAGATACGCAGTATTTT | CAISGGLAGSTDTQYF
NA | TRBD1 | TRBJ2-7 | TRBV11-2 | TGTGCCTCCTCGGTGGGGACAGGGGATTTCGAGCAGTACTTC | CASSVGTGDFEQYF
NA | TRBD2 | TRBJ2-7 | TRBV19 | TGTGCCAGTAGTACGTCCGGGACTAGCGGGACCCTATCCTACGAGCAGTACTTC | CASSTSGTSGTLSYEQYF
NA | NA | TRBJ1-2 | TRBV12-3/TRBV12-4 | TGTGCCAGCAGTTTAGTCCCGAACTATGGCTACACCTTC | CASSLVPNYGYTF
NA | TRBD2 | TRBJ2-1 | TRBV9 | TGTGCCAGCAGCGTTGTATCTAGCGGGGCCTACAATGAGCAGTTCTTC | CASSVVSSGAYNEQFF
NA | NA | TRBJ2-1 | TRBV4-2 | TGTGCCAGCAGCCAAGAGGAAACTAGTCCCAATGAGCAGTTCTTC | CASSQEETSPNEQFF
NA | NA | TRBJ2-5 | TRBV24-1 | TGTGCCACCAGTGGGAACGGCGGGGAGACCCAGTACTTC | CATSGNGGETQYF
NA | TRBD1 | TRBJ1-3 | TRBV5-1 | TGCGCCAGCGGCTCTGGGACAGTCCGCTCTGGAAACACCATATATTTT | CASGSGTVRSGNTIYF
few | NA | TRBJ2-7 | TRBV6-6 | TGTGCCAGCTCCGGGACTGCCTACGAGCAGTACTTC | CASSGTAYEQYF
NA | TRBD2 | TRBJ2-7 | TRBV6-1 | TGTGCCAGCAGTGACCCGGAGGGAGGGGTCTACTACGAGCAGTACTTC | CASSDPEGGVYYEQYF
NA | TRBD2 | TRBJ2-1 | TRBV4-1 | TGCGCCAGCAGCCTCGGACTAGCGCAGTTCTTC | CASSLGLAQFF
NA | NA | TRBJ2-2 | TRBV5-4 | TGTGCCAGCAGCGATCAGGGGCGCGCAGGGGAGCTGTTTTTT | CASSDQGRAGELFF
NA | NA | TRBJ2-3 | TRBV20-1 | TGCAGTGCTAGTCTCCTTATCACAGATACGCAGTATTTT | CSASLLITDTQYF
NA | NA | TRBJ2-1 | TRBV2 | TGTGCCAGCAGTGAAATGGGCCCTTACAATGAGCAGTTCTTC | CASSEMGPYNEQFF
once | NA | TRBJ1-1 | TRBV18 | TGTGCCAGCTCACCTCAGGGAAACACTGAAGCTTTCTTT | CASSPQGNTEAFF
NA | NA | TRBJ2-5 | TRBV24-1 | TGTGCCACCAGTGGTCTAAGTGAGACCCAGTACTTC | CATSGLSETQYF
NA | NA | TRBJ2-7 | TRBV24-1 | TGTGCCACCAGTGACGAGAGCTCCTACGAGCAGTACTTC | CATSDESSYEQYF
once | NA | TRBJ2-3 | TRBV12-3/TRBV12-4 | TGTGCCAGCAGCCCAAATCGTGCGGGAACGCAGTATTTT | CASSPNRAGTQYF
NA | NA | TRBJ2-1 | TRBV6-5 | TGTGCCAGCACCCGCCCCGGGGTAAATGAGCAGTTCTTC | CASTRPGVNEQFF
NA | NA | TRBJ2-7 | TRBV29-1 | TGCAGCGCCGGGGAGAGGGTTTTGGCCGAGCAGTACTTC | CSAGERVLAEQYF
NA | NA | TRBJ2-2 | TRBV19 | TGTGCCAGTAGATCGATAGGTAGCGGGAACACCGGGGAGCTGTTTTTT | CASRSIGSGNTGELFF
NA | NA | TRBJ1-1 | TRBV2 | TGTGCCAGCAAATCCGGGACATTGAACACTGAAGCTTTCTTT | CASKSGTLNTEAFF
NA | TRBD2 | TRBJ2-1 | TRBV19 | TGTGCCAGTAGTAACCAAGCGGGAGGATTTTACAATGAGCAGTTCTTC | CASSNQAGGFYNEQFF
NA | NA | TRBJ2-5 | TRBV6-5 | TGTGCCAGCAGTCTTATGGAGACCCAGTACTTC | CASSLMETQYF
NA | TRBD2 | TRBJ2-3 | TRBV6-2/TRBV6-3 | TGTGCCAGCAGTTCTATTGGGGGACTAGCGGGAATCACAGATACGCAGTATTTT | CASSSIGGLAGITDTQYF
NA | TRBD2 | TRBJ2-7 | TRBV19 | TGTGCCAGTAGTTTCGGGACTAGCGGCTACGAGCAGTACTTC | CASSFGTSGYEQYF
NA | TRBD2 | TRBJ2-7 | TRBV11-2 | TGTGCCAGCAGCTTATTAGCGGGAGGGCCGTACGAGCAGTACTTC | CASSLLAGGPYEQYF
NA | TRBD1 | TRBJ1-3 | TRBV7-6 | TGTGCCAGCAGCTTTACAGGGGCCGGAAACACCATATATTTT | CASSFTGAGNTIYF
NA | TRBD1 | TRBJ1-1 | TRBV18 | TGTGCCAGCTCACCACCGGGGACAGGTCCTGAAGCTTTCTTT | CASSPPGTGPEAFF